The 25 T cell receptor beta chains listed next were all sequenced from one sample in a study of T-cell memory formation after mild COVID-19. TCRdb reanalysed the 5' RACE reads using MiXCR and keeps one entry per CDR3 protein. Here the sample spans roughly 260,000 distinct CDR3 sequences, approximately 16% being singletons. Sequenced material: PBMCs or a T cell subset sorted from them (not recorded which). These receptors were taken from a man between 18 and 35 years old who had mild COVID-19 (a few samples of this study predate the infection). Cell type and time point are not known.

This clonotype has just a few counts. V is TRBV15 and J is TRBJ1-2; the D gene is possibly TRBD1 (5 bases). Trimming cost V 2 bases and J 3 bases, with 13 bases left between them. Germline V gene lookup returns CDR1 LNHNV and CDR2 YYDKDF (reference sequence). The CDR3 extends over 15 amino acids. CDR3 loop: CATSRPLGRDYGYTF. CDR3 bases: TGTGCCACCAGCAGACCTCTTGGCAGGGACTATGGCTACACCTTC.

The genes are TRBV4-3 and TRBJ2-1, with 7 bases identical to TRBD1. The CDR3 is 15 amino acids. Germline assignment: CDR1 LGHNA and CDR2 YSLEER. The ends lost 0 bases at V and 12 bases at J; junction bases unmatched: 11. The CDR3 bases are TGCGCCAGCAGCCAAGATTCCGGGACAGAGGTTGGGCAGTTCTTC. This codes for CASSQDSGTEVGQFF.

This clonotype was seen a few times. In DNA, the CDR3 is TGTGCCAGCAGCAGATTCGGAGCTGGGGAGCTGTTTTTT. Protein sequence: CASSRFGAGELFF. V gene TRBV5-6 combines with J gene TRBJ2-2; D remains ambiguous. Germline lookup yields CDR1 SGHDT and CDR2 YYEEEE. The CDR3 runs to 13 residues. Trimming took 4 bases from V and 8 from J, leaving 12 bases between them.

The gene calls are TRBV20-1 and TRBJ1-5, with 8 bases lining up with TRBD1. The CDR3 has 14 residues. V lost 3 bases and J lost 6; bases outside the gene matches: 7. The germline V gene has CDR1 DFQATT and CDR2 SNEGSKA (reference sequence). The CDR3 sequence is CSASSGGAIQPQHF. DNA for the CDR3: TGCAGTGCTAGTTCAGGGGGCGCGATTCAGCCCCAGCATTTT.

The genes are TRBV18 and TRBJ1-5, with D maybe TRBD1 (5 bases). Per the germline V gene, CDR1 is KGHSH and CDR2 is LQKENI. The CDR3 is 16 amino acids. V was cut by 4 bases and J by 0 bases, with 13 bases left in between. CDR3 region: CASSLNRDGSNQPQHF. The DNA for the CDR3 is TGTGCCAGCTCACTTAACCGGGACGGTAGCAATCAGCCCCAGCATTTT.

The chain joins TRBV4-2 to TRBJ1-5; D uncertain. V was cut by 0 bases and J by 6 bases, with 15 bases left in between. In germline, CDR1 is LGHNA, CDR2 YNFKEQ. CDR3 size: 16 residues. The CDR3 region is CASSQDTGSQSQPQHF. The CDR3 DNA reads TGTGCCAGCAGCCAAGATACGGGAAGCCAGAGTCAGCCCCAGCATTTT.

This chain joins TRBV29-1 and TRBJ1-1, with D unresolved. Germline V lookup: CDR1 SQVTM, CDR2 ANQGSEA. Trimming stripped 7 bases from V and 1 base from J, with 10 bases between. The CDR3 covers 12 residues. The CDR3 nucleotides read TGCAGCGCCGCCAGGAGGAACACTGAAGCTTTCTTT. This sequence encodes CSAARRNTEAFF.

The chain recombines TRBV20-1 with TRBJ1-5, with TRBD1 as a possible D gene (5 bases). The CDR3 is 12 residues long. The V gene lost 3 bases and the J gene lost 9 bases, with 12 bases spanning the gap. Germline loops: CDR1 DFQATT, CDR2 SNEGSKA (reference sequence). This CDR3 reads CSASGGGRPQHF. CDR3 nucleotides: TGCAGTGCTAGCGGCGGGGGTCGGCCCCAGCATTTT.

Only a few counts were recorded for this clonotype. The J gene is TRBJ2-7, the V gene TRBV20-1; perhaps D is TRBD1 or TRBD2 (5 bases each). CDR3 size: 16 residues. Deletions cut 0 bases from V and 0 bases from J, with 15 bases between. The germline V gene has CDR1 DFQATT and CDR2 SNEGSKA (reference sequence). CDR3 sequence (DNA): TGCAGTGCTAGAGATATCCGGGCAGGGAGCTCCTACGAGCAGTACGTC. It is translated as CSARDIRAGSSYEQYV.

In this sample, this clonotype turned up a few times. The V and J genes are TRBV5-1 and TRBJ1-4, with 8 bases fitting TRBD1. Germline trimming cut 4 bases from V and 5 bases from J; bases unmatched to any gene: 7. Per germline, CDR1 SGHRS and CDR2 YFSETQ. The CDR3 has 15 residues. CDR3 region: CASSLPGTGNEKLFF. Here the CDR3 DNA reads TGCGCCAGCAGCCTTCCCGGGACAGGAAATGAAAAACTGTTTTTT.

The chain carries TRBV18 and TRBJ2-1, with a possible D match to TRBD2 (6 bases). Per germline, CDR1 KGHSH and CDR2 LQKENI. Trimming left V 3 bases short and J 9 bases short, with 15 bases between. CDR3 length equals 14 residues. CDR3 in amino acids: CASSPGPQGGEQFF. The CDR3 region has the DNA TGTGCCAGCTCACCCGGCCCCCAGGGAGGTGAGCAGTTCTTC.

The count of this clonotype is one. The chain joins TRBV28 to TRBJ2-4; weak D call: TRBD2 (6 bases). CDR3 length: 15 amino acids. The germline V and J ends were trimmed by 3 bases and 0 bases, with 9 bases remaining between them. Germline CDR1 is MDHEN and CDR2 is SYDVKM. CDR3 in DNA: TGTGCCAGCAGTTTGGAGGGGATAGCCAAAAACATTCAGTACTTC. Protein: CASSLEGIAKNIQYF.

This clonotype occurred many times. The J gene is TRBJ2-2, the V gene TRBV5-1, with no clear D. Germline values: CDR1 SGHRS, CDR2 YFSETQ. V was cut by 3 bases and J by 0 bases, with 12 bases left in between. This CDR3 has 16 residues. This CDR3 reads CASSWGGSANTGELFF. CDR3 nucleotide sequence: TGCGCCAGCAGCTGGGGTGGCTCCGCGAACACCGGGGAGCTGTTTTTT.

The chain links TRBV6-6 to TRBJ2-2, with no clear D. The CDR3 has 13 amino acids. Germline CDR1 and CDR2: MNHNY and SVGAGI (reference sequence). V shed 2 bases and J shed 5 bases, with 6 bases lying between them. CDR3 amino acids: CASSYPTTGELFF. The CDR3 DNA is TGTGCCAGCAGTTACCCGACTACCGGGGAGCTGTTTTTT.

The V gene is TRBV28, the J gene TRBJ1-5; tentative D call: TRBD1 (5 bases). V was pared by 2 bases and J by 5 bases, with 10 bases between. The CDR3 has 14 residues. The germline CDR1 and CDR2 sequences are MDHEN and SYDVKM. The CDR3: CASSLGHPYQPQHF. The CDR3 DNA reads TGTGCCAGCAGTTTAGGACACCCTTATCAGCCCCAGCATTTT.

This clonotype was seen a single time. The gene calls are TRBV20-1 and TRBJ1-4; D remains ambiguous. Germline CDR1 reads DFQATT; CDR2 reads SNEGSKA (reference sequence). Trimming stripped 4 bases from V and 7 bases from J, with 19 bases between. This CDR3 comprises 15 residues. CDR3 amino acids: CSANGRHPGSEKLFF. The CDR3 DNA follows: TGCAGTGCTAACGGCCGGCACCCGGGTAGTGAAAAACTGTTTTTT.

The CDR3 DNA is TGTGCCAGCAGTTCCGGGACAGGGTGGGGTGAGCAGTTCTTC. Translated: CASSSGTGWGEQFF. This sequence joins TRBV6-4 and TRBJ2-1, with 9 bases matching TRBD1. V trimming: 5 bases; J trimming: 9 bases; junction bases outside the gene matches: 8. The CDR3 is 14 amino acids. Per germline, CDR1 MRHNA and CDR2 SNTAGT.

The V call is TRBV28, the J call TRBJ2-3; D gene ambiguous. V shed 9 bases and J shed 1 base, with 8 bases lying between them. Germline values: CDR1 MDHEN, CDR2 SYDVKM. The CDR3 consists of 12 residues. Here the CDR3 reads CASGLRTDTQYF. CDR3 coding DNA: TGTGCCAGTGGGTTGCGCACAGATACGCAGTATTTT.

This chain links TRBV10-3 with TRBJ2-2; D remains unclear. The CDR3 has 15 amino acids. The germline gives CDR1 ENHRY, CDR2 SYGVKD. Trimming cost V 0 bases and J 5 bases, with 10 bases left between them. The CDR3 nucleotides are TGTGCCATCAGTGAGTCGAATTGGGGAACCGGGGAGCTGTTTTTT. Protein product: CAISESNWGTGELFF.

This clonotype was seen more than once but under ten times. The CDR3, as DNA: TGTGCCAGCAGCCAAGTGACGGGGAGGCCTGTCGCGTCGTATTTT. Translated, it gives CASSQVTGRPVASYF. V usage is TRBV14 and J usage is TRBJ2-3, with D perhaps TRBD2 (6 bases). There are 15 residues in the CDR3. With 1 base removed from V and 14 bases from J, the gap between germline ends came to 22 bases. Germline CDR1 is SGHDN and CDR2 is FVKESK.

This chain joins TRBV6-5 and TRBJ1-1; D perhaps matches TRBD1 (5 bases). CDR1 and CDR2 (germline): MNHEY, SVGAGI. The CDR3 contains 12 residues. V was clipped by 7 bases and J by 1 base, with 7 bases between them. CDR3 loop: CASKGQNTEAFF. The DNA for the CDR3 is TGTGCCAGCAAAGGACAGAACACTGAAGCTTTCTTT.

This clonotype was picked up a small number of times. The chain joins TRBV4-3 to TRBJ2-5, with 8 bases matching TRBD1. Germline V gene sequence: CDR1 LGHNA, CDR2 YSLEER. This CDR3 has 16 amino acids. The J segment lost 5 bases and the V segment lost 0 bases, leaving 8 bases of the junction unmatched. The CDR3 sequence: CASSQDGQGRGETQYF. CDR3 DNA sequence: TGCGCCAGCAGCCAAGACGGACAGGGCAGGGGGGAGACCCAGTACTTC.

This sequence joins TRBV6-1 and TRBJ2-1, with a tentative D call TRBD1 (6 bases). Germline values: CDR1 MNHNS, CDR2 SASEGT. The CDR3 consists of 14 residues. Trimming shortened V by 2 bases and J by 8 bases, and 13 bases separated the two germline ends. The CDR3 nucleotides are TGTGCCAGCAGTGAACCGGGCAGGGGACATGAGCAGTTCTTC. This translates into CASSEPGRGHEQFF.

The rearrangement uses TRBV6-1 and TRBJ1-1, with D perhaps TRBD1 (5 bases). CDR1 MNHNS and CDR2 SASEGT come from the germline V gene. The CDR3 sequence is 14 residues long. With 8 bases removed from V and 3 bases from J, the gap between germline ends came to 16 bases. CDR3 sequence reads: CASRSAGRDTEAFF. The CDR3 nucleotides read TGTGCCAGCCGTTCGGCAGGGCGGGACACTGAAGCTTTCTTT.

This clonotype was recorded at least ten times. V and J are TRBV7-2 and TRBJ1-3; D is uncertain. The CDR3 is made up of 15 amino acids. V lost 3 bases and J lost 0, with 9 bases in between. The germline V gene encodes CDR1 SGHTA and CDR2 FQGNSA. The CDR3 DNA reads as TGTGCCAGCAGCTTGGACGGCAGCTCTGGAAACACCATATATTTT. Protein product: CASSLDGSSGNTIYF.